This T cell receptor beta chain was obtained from a study of cytomegalovirus exposure and HLA in healthy donors. Primers: 60 Vbeta forward and 13 Jbeta reverse. The method was immunoSEQ multiplex PCR; TCRdb's version includes in-frame clones alone and lacks a portion of them. The sample has 75,000 to 95,000 clones, around four fifths seen once. Study-level results: A few V segments could not be told apart, such as TRBV6-2 and TRBV6-3, and were left out. Earlier analysis looked at TCR beta V segments, and most were productive about 87% or about 30% of the time. TCR beta V- and J-gene trimming, according to a later analysis, was linked to a missense DCLRE1C variant.

Details on this clone: Its cognate antigen is unknown.

CDR3 length: 16 residues. Germline V gene lookup returns CDR1 SGHRS and CDR2 YFSETQ. Deletions cut 0 bases from V and 3 bases from J, with 13 bases between. The sample comprised PBMCs. J is TRBJ2-1 and V is TRBV5-1, with D maybe TRBD2 (6 bases). This TCR came from a woman younger than 30 in good health and CMV-seropositive. CDR3 coding DNA: TGCGCCAGCAGCTTGGATGGCGGGGCGAACTACAATGAGCAGTTCTTC. It is translated as CASSLDGGANYNEQFF.